These 4 T cell receptor beta chains came from one sample sequenced in a study of cytomegalovirus exposure and HLA in healthy donors. PCR employed 60 Vbeta and 13 Jbeta primers. Clones were read by immunoSEQ multiplex PCR, and TCRdb kept only the in-frame ones, dropping some. The sample has fewer than 80,000 clones, more than 70% seen once; the top ten hold under 7%. The sequenced sample was PBMCs. The receptors originated from a young woman in good health and CMV-seronegative.

On this clone: Other DNA sequences in this specimen translate into the identical CDR3. The chain employs TRBV19 and TRBJ1-2, with D unresolved. Germline V lookup: CDR1 LNHDA, CDR2 SQIVND (reference sequence). The CDR3 contains 14 residues. CDR3 sequence (DNA): TGTGCTAGTTTCAAGGAGGAGGCGGCATACGGCTACACCTTC. The encoded protein is CASFKEEAAYGYTF.

This chain joins TRBV11-2 and TRBJ1-1; D might be TRBD1 (5 bases). This CDR3 is 13 amino acids long. V was clipped by 5 bases and J by 3 bases, with 10 bases between them. The germline CDR1 and CDR2 sequences are SGHAT and FQNNGV. The CDR3 coding sequence is TGTGCCAGCAGCCAAGCGGGGCACACTGAAGCTTTCTTT. Protein: CASSQAGHTEAFF.

V gene TRBV18 combines with J gene TRBJ1-4; 10 positions agree with TRBD1. This CDR3 comprises 17 residues. The V and J ends lost 4 bases and 2 bases, in that order; junction bases with no gene match: 7. The V gene's germline CDR1 is KGHSH and CDR2 LQKENI. The CDR3 region is CASSLVPGQGTNEKLFF. In DNA, the CDR3 is TGTGCCAGCTCACTAGTCCCGGGACAGGGGACTAATGAAAAACTGTTTTTT.

The V and J genes are TRBV27 and TRBJ2-7; D is possibly TRBD1 (6 bases). Per germline, CDR1 MNHEY and CDR2 SMNVEV (reference sequence). CDR3 size: 14 residues. Trimming shortened V by 6 bases and J by 3 bases, and 15 bases separated the two germline ends. The CDR3 protein is CASSSWDTVYEQYV. As DNA, the CDR3 is TGTGCCAGCAGCTCCTGGGACACGGTCTACGAGCAGTACGTC.